One and the same sample provided the 19 T cell receptor beta chains below, sequenced in a study of shared clonotypes between healthy human individuals. Sequenced by immunoSEQ multiplex PCR; TCRdb stores in-frame clones only, minus some. The sample yields approximately 2.1 million clones, approximately 93% seen once. The sample taken for sequencing was naive CD4+ T cells from PBMCs. Subset of the sample: CD45RA+ positively selected. The origin of the receptors is a man aged 18-30 years in good health. Some clones in this sample may be carry-over from other donors' samples.

This clone was observed a single time. J is TRBJ2-5 and V is TRBV5-4, with 12 positions matching TRBD2. Germline values: CDR1 SGHNT, CDR2 YYREEE (reference sequence). This CDR3 spans 15 amino acids. J was trimmed by 8 bases and V by 4 bases; bases with no gene match: 9. The CDR3 region is CASSPSGLAGPTQYF. For the CDR3, the DNA is TGTGCCAGCAGCCCATCAGGACTAGCGGGACCAACCCAGTACTTC.

The chain uses TRBV6-5 and TRBJ1-4, with D possibly matching TRBD1 (6 bases). The CDR3 length is 16 residues. V was clipped by 2 bases and J by 5 bases, with 15 bases between them. Germline loops: CDR1 MNHEY, CDR2 SVGAGI. The CDR3 coding sequence is TGTGCCAGCAGTTACGTGAGGGGGGGGAGAAATGAAAAACTGTTTTTT. It yields the protein CASSYVRGGRNEKLFF.

Of note for this clone: This CDR3 is also generated by other DNA sequences in the sample. The chain couples TRBV5-4 to TRBJ2-1; the match to TRBD1 covers 9 bases. The CDR3 consists of 15 residues. With 4 bases clipped from V and 4 bases from J, the junction kept 6 bases outside the gene matches. CDR1 SGHNT and CDR2 YYREEE come from the germline V gene (reference sequence). CDR3 sequence: CASSQGQGTYNEQFF. Here the CDR3 DNA reads TGTGCCAGCAGCCAGGGACAGGGAACATACAATGAGCAGTTCTTC.

The gene calls are TRBV18 and TRBJ1-2, with D unresolved. Trimming stripped 3 bases from V and 7 bases from J, with 18 bases between. Germline CDR1 is KGHSH and CDR2 is LQKENI. The CDR3 covers 15 residues. CDR3 region: CASSPSDAPSFGYTF. CDR3 nucleotides: TGTGCCAGCTCACCTTCCGACGCTCCATCCTTTGGCTACACCTTC.

The chain couples TRBV7-8 to TRBJ2-1, with D possibly being TRBD2 (5 bases). V shed 1 base and J shed 8 bases, with 12 bases lying between them. Germline lookup yields CDR1 SGHVS and CDR2 FQNEAQ. CDR3 length: 14 amino acids. Here the CDR3 reads CASSLGGPRDEQFF. The CDR3 DNA is TGTGCCAGCAGCTTAGGCGGCCCGAGGGATGAGCAGTTCTTC.

The rearrangement joins TRBV28 to TRBJ1-2; D might be TRBD1 (5 bases). Germline lookup yields CDR1 MDHEN and CDR2 SYDVKM. The CDR3 totals 16 residues. Trimming stripped 5 bases from V and 6 bases from J, with 22 bases between. The CDR3 region has the DNA TGTGCCAGCAGTCCACCAAACATAGCAGGGACGAATGGCTACACCTTC. It yields the protein CASSPPNIAGTNGYTF.

The genes are TRBV28 and TRBJ1-5; 8 nucleotides agree with TRBD1. The V gene's germline CDR1 is MDHEN and CDR2 SYDVKM. With 2 bases clipped from V and 0 bases from J, the junction kept 6 bases outside the gene matches. The CDR3 has 17 residues. CDR3 sequence reads: CASSLGQGASSNQPQHF. The CDR3 nucleotides are TGTGCCAGCAGTTTAGGCCAGGGGGCAAGTAGCAATCAGCCCCAGCATTTT.

This clone was counted a single time. The V call is TRBV9, the J call TRBJ2-2; D is possibly TRBD2 (6 bases). Trimming stripped 7 bases from V and 6 bases from J, with 28 bases between. Germline assignment: CDR1 SGDLS and CDR2 YYNGEE. The CDR3 extends over 18 amino acids. CDR3 nucleotide sequence: TGTGCCAGCTACGAATATCGGAGGGGTTATGGGGTTCCCGGGGAGCTGTTTTTT. Protein product: CASYEYRRGYGVPGELFF.

This chain uses TRBV7-9 with TRBJ2-5; D is uncertain. Germline loops: CDR1 SEHNR, CDR2 FQNEAQ (reference sequence). V was trimmed by 5 bases and J by 9 bases, leaving 10 bases between them. There are 11 residues in the CDR3. DNA of the CDR3: TGTGCCAGCAGCCAGCTCGCGGCCCAGTACTTC. The encoded protein is CASSQLAAQYF.

The V call is TRBV7-2, the J call TRBJ2-7; D might be TRBD2 (6 bases). The V gene lost 0 bases and the J gene lost 1 base, with 13 bases spanning the gap. Germline-derived CDR1 and CDR2 are SGHTA and FQGNSA. This CDR3 spans 16 amino acids. The CDR3 region has the DNA TGTGCCAGCAGCTTAGCGGCGGGACCCATATCCTACGAGCAGTACTTC. It translates to CASSLAAGPISYEQYF.

V gene TRBV9 combines with J gene TRBJ1-1; TRBD1 aligns across 7 bases. V lost 2 bases and J lost 4; bases outside the gene matches: 8. The germline gives CDR1 SGDLS, CDR2 YYNGEE. The CDR3 runs to 15 residues. The CDR3 here is CASSVDPQGGTEAFF. CDR3 nucleotide sequence: TGTGCCAGCAGCGTCGACCCGCAGGGGGGCACTGAAGCTTTCTTT.

CDR3 DNA: TGTGCCAGTAGTTTCAGAGGGGGCATGAACACTGAAGCTTTCTTT. Encoded protein: CASSFRGGMNTEAFF. The chain couples TRBV19 to TRBJ1-1; 7 nucleotides line up with TRBD1. The ends lost 5 bases at V and 0 bases at J; junction bases unmatched: 6. CDR1 is LNHDA, CDR2 SQIVND, per germline (reference sequence). The length of the CDR3 is 15 residues.

J is TRBJ2-3 and V is TRBV19, with D perhaps matching TRBD2 (5 bases). This CDR3 contains 12 residues. Per the germline V gene, CDR1 is LNHDA and CDR2 is SQIVND (reference sequence). V lost 5 bases and J 8 bases, leaving 11 bases between the germline ends. CDR3 sequence (DNA): TGTGCCAGTAGTGCCCGACGGGGTACGCAGTATTTT. Translated: CASSARRGTQYF.

The chain employs TRBV28 and TRBJ1-1; TRBD1 might be the D (6 bases). CDR1 and CDR2 (germline): MDHEN, SYDVKM. Trimming removed 7 bases at V and 8 bases at J, with 23 bases between. The CDR3 consists of 15 residues. CDR3 region: CASTFPAAGAREAFF. The CDR3 nucleotides read TGTGCCAGCACCTTCCCCGCGGCGGGGGCTCGGGAAGCTTTCTTT.

The chain employs TRBV9 and TRBJ2-5; tentative D call: TRBD1 (5 bases). Trimming stripped 4 bases from V and 5 bases from J, with 15 bases between. The CDR3 runs to 14 residues. Per the germline V gene, CDR1 is SGDLS and CDR2 is YYNGEE. CDR3: CASSTSVPGETQYF. The CDR3, as DNA: TGTGCCAGCAGCACCTCTGTCCCAGGGGAGACCCAGTACTTC.

This sequence joins TRBV5-1 and TRBJ1-1; D is possibly TRBD1 (5 bases). The V and J ends lost 0 bases and 6 bases respectively, with 15 bases between them. The CDR3 extends over 15 amino acids. CDR1 is SGHRS, CDR2 YFSETQ, per germline. Here the CDR3 reads CASSLEWLGAPEAFF. DNA for the CDR3: TGCGCCAGCAGCTTGGAATGGCTCGGGGCACCTGAAGCTTTCTTT.

The V gene is TRBV7-2, the J gene TRBJ2-7, with D possibly TRBD2 on 6 matching bases. The CDR3 consists of 15 residues. V lost 1 base, J lost 9 bases, and 19 bases lay in between. Germline-derived CDR1 and CDR2 are SGHTA and FQGNSA. CDR3 DNA sequence: TGTGCCAGCAGCTTAGATCAGGCTAGCGTCGGGCGGCAGTACTTC. This sequence encodes CASSLDQASVGRQYF.

In its sample, this clone was seen once. The chain carries TRBV19 and TRBJ1-5; D is possibly TRBD1 (6 bases). V was clipped by 2 bases and J by 3 bases, with 14 bases between them. Germline V gives CDR1 LNHDA, CDR2 SQIVND (reference sequence). This CDR3 spans 16 amino acids. CDR3 DNA sequence: TGTGCCAGTAGTATACTGCAGGGGAGAGCCAATCAGCCCCAGCATTTT. Amino acids: CASSILQGRANQPQHF.

The chain carries TRBV4-1 and TRBJ1-2; TRBD1 matches at 9 bases. V trimming: 4 bases; J trimming: 5 bases; junction bases outside the gene matches: 11. The germline V gene has CDR1 MGHRA and CDR2 YSYEKL. This CDR3 is built from 16 residues. In DNA, the CDR3 is TGCGCCAGCAGCCTAGCCGGGACAGGGAATTCGTATGGCTACACCTTC. Translating it yields CASSLAGTGNSYGYTF.